The sequence of this TCR beta chain was determined in a study of cytotoxic CD8 clonotypes in ibrutinib-treated CLL. Clones were sequenced by immunoSEQ multiplex PCR, and TCRdb holds only the in-frame ones, with some missing. This sample has roughly 180,000 clones, with about 72% found just once. This clone was recorded only once. Between the trimmed V and J ends, which lost 0 bases and 0 bases, there was a span of 6 bases. The CDR3 contains 14 residues. CDR1 is SGHDT, CDR2 YYEEEE, per germline. The input for sequencing was PBMCs, taken after 24 months of ibrutinib treatment. The TCR comes from a human donor with chronic lymphocytic leukemia. The chain couples TRBV5-6 to TRBJ1-1; no definite D call. The CDR3 reads CASSLGLVNTEAFF. The CDR3 bases are TGTGCCAGCAGCTTGGGATTAGTGAACACTGAAGCTTTCTTT.